These 7 T cell receptor beta chains were all obtained from the same sample, sequenced in a study of cytomegalovirus exposure and HLA in healthy donors. A multiplex PCR was run with 60 Vbeta primers and 13 Jbeta primers. TCRdb's copy holds only in-frame clones and misses some; the assay was immunoSEQ multiplex PCR. The table includes fewer than 200,000 clones, under 80% detected once. The sequencing sample was made of PBMCs. The receptors derive from a human donor in good health.

V usage is TRBV5-1 and J usage is TRBJ1-1; D not resolved. This CDR3 is built from 12 residues. Trimming removed 1 base from V and 4 bases from J, with 5 bases in between. Germline lookup yields CDR1 SGHRS and CDR2 YFSETQ. The CDR3 loop is CASSLRGTEAFF. CDR3 DNA: TGCGCCAGCAGCTTGAGAGGCACTGAAGCTTTCTTT.

Written as DNA, the CDR3 is TGCGCCAGCAGCCATCCTAGGGAGGGCCCCTTCTCTGGAAACACCATATATTTT. Translated, it gives CASSHPREGPFSGNTIYF. The chain links TRBV4-1 to TRBJ1-3; D gene uncertain. The CDR3 extends over 18 amino acids. CDR1 and CDR2 from the germline V gene are MGHRA and YSYEKL. The V and J ends lost 3 bases and 0 bases respectively, with 18 bases between them.

The rearrangement uses TRBV10-3 and TRBJ2-5; possible D gene TRBD1, 5 bases. The CDR3 length is 15 residues. Germline V gene sequence: CDR1 ENHRY, CDR2 SYGVKD. The V end was cut by 6 bases, the J end by 5 bases, with 19 bases between. The CDR3 coding sequence is TGTGCCATCAGGGATTCAGAACAGGTTGGCGAGACCCAGTACTTC. Protein product: CAIRDSEQVGETQYF.

Details on this clone: Other DNA sequences of this sample code for an identical CDR3. The gene calls are TRBV5-1 and TRBJ2-7, with D unresolved. V was trimmed by 0 bases and J by 3 bases, leaving 10 bases between them. Germline CDR1 reads SGHRS; CDR2 reads YFSETQ. The CDR3 runs to 14 residues. CDR3 sequence: CASSLGTVSYEQYF. The CDR3, as DNA: TGCGCCAGCAGCTTGGGAACAGTGAGCTACGAGCAGTACTTC.

The J gene is TRBJ1-4, the V gene TRBV7-9; 8 bases match TRBD1. V lost 2 bases and J lost 5; bases outside the gene matches: 10. CDR1 and CDR2 from the germline V gene are SEHNR and FQNEAQ (reference sequence). The CDR3 covers 17 residues. This CDR3 is CASSLPRQGTYNEKLFF. In nucleotides, the CDR3 is TGTGCCAGCAGCTTACCCCGACAGGGGACTTACAATGAAAAACTGTTTTTT.

V usage is TRBV7-9 and J usage is TRBJ2-5, with D maybe TRBD2 (7 bases). The CDR3 consists of 15 residues. Trimming left V 6 bases short and J 2 bases short, with 16 bases between. Per germline, CDR1 SEHNR and CDR2 FQNEAQ (reference sequence). CDR3 residues: CASSGLGRGQETQYF. The DNA of the CDR3 is TGTGCCAGCAGTGGGCTGGGGAGGGGGCAAGAGACCCAGTACTTC.

This clone turned up a few times. The chain uses TRBV30 and TRBJ2-7; TRBD2 is a possible D gene (6 bases). Germline CDR1 and CDR2: GTSNPN and SVGIG (reference sequence). The V and J ends lost 0 bases and 6 bases respectively, with 12 bases between them. This CDR3 has 13 residues. CDR3 nucleotides: TGTGCCTGGAGTGTGGAGGGAACCCTCGAGCAGTACTTC. It yields the protein CAWSVEGTLEQYF.